The sample holds one count of the clone carrying this T cell receptor (beta chain). Its antigen remains unknown. This record comes from a study of post-analysis software for immune sequencing data. Whole-study results and caveats: By F measure, samples from a shared preparation batch strongly co-clustered. Significantly lower normalized Chao1 diversity was found in patients with multiple sclerosis relative to controls.

Prepared TCR beta cDNA libraries contained unique molecular identifiers. Each CDR3 protein is one row after TCRdb ran MiXCR on the PCR reads. The table lists about 460,000 distinct CDR3 sequences, over 35% of them singletons. This receptor was obtained from a girl between 10 and 17 years old with multiple sclerosis. Sequencing input: blood.

For the CDR3, the DNA is TGCAGTGCTAGGAGGGGTCCCGCAGGTGACGAGCAGTACTTC. It encodes CSARRGPAGDEQYF. The chain joins TRBV20-1 to TRBJ2-7; the D gene could be TRBD1 or TRBD2 (5 bases each). Germline lookup yields CDR1 DFQATT and CDR2 SNEGSKA (reference sequence). The V gene lost 3 bases and the J gene lost 5 bases, with 17 bases spanning the gap. The CDR3 loop spans 14 amino acids.